Each of the 5 T cell receptor beta chains below was sequenced from the same sample in a study of human T cells and chemical hapten exposure. TCRdb re-analysed the RACE reads in MiXCR, keeping a single row per CDR3 protein. The repertoire has 44,000 or so distinct CDR3 sequences, about 3.7% of them found once; the top ten carry 5.6%. Time point in this sample: healthy volunteer bleed at 6 weeks. Researchers extracted total RNA from unfractionated whole blood. Specimen: whole blood. The receptor source for this set is a human donor in good health. Some clones in this sample may be carry-over from other donors' samples.

A few counts support this clonotype. This chain connects TRBV28 to TRBJ1-6, with 7 bases fitting TRBD1. Trimming cost V 10 bases and J 9 bases; bases outside gene matches: 9. The length of the CDR3 is 13 residues. The V gene's germline CDR1 is MDHEN and CDR2 SYDVKM. The CDR3 protein is CATLRGGGSPLHF. DNA of the CDR3: TGTGCCACCCTAAGAGGGGGCGGTTCACCCCTCCACTTT.

This clonotype was seen many times. The rearrangement uses TRBV5-1 and TRBJ2-3; D gene ambiguous. The V end lost 0 bases, the J end lost 0 bases, and 8 bases lay between the germline ends. This CDR3 contains 15 residues. Germline V gives CDR1 SGHRS, CDR2 YFSETQ. The CDR3 here is CASSLAEASTDTQYF. Here the CDR3 DNA reads TGCGCCAGCAGCTTGGCCGAGGCTAGCACAGATACGCAGTATTTT. Filled out from reference TRBV5-1 and TRBJ2-3, the complete variable domain reads KAGVTQTPRYLIKTRGQQVTLSCSPISGHRSVSWYQQTPGQGLQFLFEYFSETQRNKGNFPGRFSGRQFSNSRSEMNVSTLELGDSALYLCASSLAEASTDTQYFGPGTRLTVL.

This clonotype was found a few times. The chain links TRBV11-2 to TRBJ2-1, with D possibly TRBD1 on 7 matching bases. From germline, CDR1 is SGHAT and CDR2 FQNNGV. The ends were cut back, 2 bases at V and 4 bases at J, with 9 bases in the middle. The CDR3 totals 14 residues. CDR3 nucleotides: TGTGCCAGCAGCTTATCAGGGGGGTACAATGAGCAGTTCTTC. Its protein is CASSLSGGYNEQFF.

V is TRBV5-1 and J is TRBJ2-5, with 9 nucleotides matching TRBD2. The trim removed 0 bases at V and 2 bases at J, leaving 2 bases unmatched. The CDR3 is 15 amino acids. The V gene's germline CDR1 is SGHRS and CDR2 YFSETQ. CDR3 protein: CASSLVGLAQETQYF. The CDR3 nucleotides read TGCGCCAGCAGCTTGGTCGGACTAGCGCAAGAGACCCAGTACTTC.

The sample holds a few counts of this clonotype. The rearrangement joins TRBV7-2 to TRBJ1-2; tentative D call: TRBD1 (6 bases). This CDR3 is built from 14 residues. V was pared by 5 bases and J by 4 bases, with 14 bases between. Germline assignment: CDR1 SGHTA and CDR2 FQGNSA. CDR3 sequence (DNA): TGTGCCAGCAGCGGACAGCGGTCAGCCTATGGCTACACCTTC. Protein product: CASSGQRSAYGYTF. Drawing the rest from reference TRBV7-2 and TRBJ1-2, the complete variable domain is GAGVSQSPSNKVTEKGKDVELRCDPISGHTALYWYRQSLGQGLEFLIYFQGNSAPDKSGLPSDRFSAERTGGSVSTLTIQRTQQEDSAVYLCASSGQRSAYGYTFGSGTRLTVV.